Each of the 31 T cell receptor beta chains below was sequenced from the same sample in a study of blood T cell repertoires in COVID-19. The assay was immunoSEQ multiplex PCR, and TCRdb's table has in-frame clones only and misses some. The sample lists a few hundred thousand clones; around 90% were seen once. Sequenced: peripheral blood. The receptors were sampled from a man aged 45-65 years with acute or convalescent COVID-19.

The CDR3 nucleotides are TGTGCCAGCAGTTACTCGAGGGGGTCTGGAAACACCATATATTTT. It is translated as CASSYSRGSGNTIYF. This chain uses TRBV6-5 with TRBJ1-3; D possibly corresponds to TRBD1 (6 bases). The CDR3 loop spans 15 amino acids. Germline loops: CDR1 MNHEY, CDR2 SVGAGI. The V end was cut by 0 bases, the J end by 1 base, with 7 bases between.

The CDR3 nucleotides read TGTGCCAGCAGTTCCCCGCCGACAGGGAGCCAGCCCCAGCATTTT. This sequence encodes CASSSPPTGSQPQHF. V is TRBV6-5 and J is TRBJ1-5; 7 bases are a match to TRBD1. This CDR3 is 15 amino acids long. Germline V gene lookup returns CDR1 MNHEY and CDR2 SVGAGI. V gave up 4 bases and J gave up 7 bases; unmatched junction bases: 10.

The rearrangement joins TRBV5-5 to TRBJ1-5; the D is unclear. The V end lost 4 bases, the J end lost 11 bases, and 28 bases lay between the germline ends. The germline V gene encodes CDR1 SGHKS and CDR2 YYEKEE (reference sequence). There are 17 residues in the CDR3. CDR3 DNA: TGTGCCAGCAGCCAACCTCCCCGGTTGGGGAGAGGAGTGGCCCAGCATTTT. This codes for CASSQPPRLGRGVAQHF.

The chain carries TRBV5-6 and TRBJ2-7, with a weak D call TRBD2 (7 bases). Trimming removed 2 bases from V and 2 bases from J, with 14 bases in between. CDR1 is SGHDT and CDR2 is YYEEEE in the germline V gene. The length of the CDR3 is 15 residues. This CDR3 is CASSLAGGGPYEQYF. The CDR3 nucleotides are TGTGCCAGCAGCTTAGCGGGCGGGGGCCCCTACGAGCAGTACTTC.

The V call is TRBV12-3 or TRBV12-4, the J call TRBJ1-2, with unresolved D. V lost 4 bases to trimming and J lost 2 bases, with 8 bases between them. CDR3 length: 13 amino acids. CDR3 DNA sequence: TGTGCCAGCAGTTCCGACATCAACTATGGCTACACCTTC. Residues: CASSSDINYGYTF.

The genes are TRBV3-1 (or the pseudogene TRBV3-2) and TRBJ1-5, with D perhaps TRBD1 (5 bases). The CDR3 length is 13 residues. CDR1 LGHDT and CDR2 YNNKEL come from the germline V gene (reference sequence). Trimming took off 3 bases at V and 7 bases at J, with 10 bases between the two ends. The CDR3 DNA is TGTGCCAGCAGCCAGCAGGGAGGACAGCCCCAGCATTTT. The encoded protein is CASSQQGGQPQHF.

The chain carries TRBV5-6 and TRBJ1-5; D is undetermined. V gave up 4 bases and J gave up 10 bases, with 12 bases separating them. This CDR3 is 12 amino acids long. Germline V gene sequence: CDR1 SGHDT, CDR2 YYEEEE. Here the CDR3 reads CASSLATSPQHF. The CDR3 DNA follows: TGTGCCAGCAGCCTAGCGACATCCCCCCAGCATTTT.

The gene calls are TRBV4-2 and TRBJ2-2, with D hard to call. This CDR3 is built from 15 residues. Germline V gene sequence: CDR1 LGHNA, CDR2 YNFKEQ. V dropped 0 bases and J dropped 2 bases, with 7 bases sitting between them. This chain's CDR3 is CASSQDTYNTGELFF. CDR3 nucleotide sequence: TGTGCCAGCAGCCAAGATACATATAACACCGGGGAGCTGTTTTTT.

In the case of this clone: Mismatch with germline at one junction end may stem from a read error. The rearrangement links TRBV7-7 to TRBJ2-1; D possibly corresponds to TRBD2 (7 bases). CDR1 SSHAT and CDR2 FNYEAQ come from the germline V gene (reference sequence). This CDR3 has 14 amino acids. The CDR3 loop reads CASSSGLGGNEQFF. The CDR3, as DNA: TGTGCTAGCAGCTCCGGACTAGGGGGCAATGAGCAGTTCTTC.

The chain employs TRBV19 and TRBJ1-2; 7 bases map to TRBD1. This CDR3 contains 15 residues. Germline V gene lookup returns CDR1 LNHDA and CDR2 SQIVND (reference sequence). Trimming at V came to 3 bases and at J to 4 bases, leaving 8 bases not matched to a gene. The DNA for the CDR3 is TGTGCCAGTAGTATCCCGACAGGGCAGGGCTATGGCTACACCTTC. It encodes CASSIPTGQGYGYTF.

The CDR3 loop reads CASSHLAGGPDTQYF. CDR3 DNA: TGTGCCAGCAGCCATCTAGCGGGGGGTCCGGATACGCAGTATTTT. V usage is TRBV11-3 and J usage is TRBJ2-3; 11 nucleotides align to TRBD2. V shed 5 bases, J shed 6 bases, and the junction held 7 bases outside the gene matches. This CDR3 has 15 residues. Germline V gene lookup returns CDR1 SGHNT and CDR2 YENEEA.

The chain couples TRBV4-2 to TRBJ2-7, with 9 nucleotides matching TRBD1. The CDR3 is 14 amino acids. CDR1 LGHNA and CDR2 YNFKEQ come from the germline V gene. V trimming: 8 bases; J trimming: 4 bases; junction bases outside the gene matches: 9. In DNA, the CDR3 is TGTGCCAGCCGCGCCGGGACAGGGTATTACGAGCAGTACTTC. Encoded protein: CASRAGTGYYEQYF.

This chain joins TRBV7-3 and TRBJ2-1, with 7 nucleotides matching TRBD2. The V and J ends lost 5 bases and 6 bases, in that order; junction bases with no gene match: 7. Germline CDR1 SGHTA, CDR2 FQGTGA. This CDR3 has 14 amino acids. CDR3 DNA: TGTGCCAGCAGCACAGGTTCGGGGGGCAATGAGCAGTTCTTC. This encodes CASSTGSGGNEQFF.

Of note for this clone: Other DNA variants within this sample encode the same CDR3. The chain has TRBV18 and TRBJ1-1; TRBD1 might be the D (5 bases). CDR1 KGHSH and CDR2 LQKENI come from the germline V gene. CDR3 length: 13 residues. V was clipped by 5 bases and J by 1 base, with 8 bases between them. CDR3 DNA sequence: TGTGCCAGCTCAATACAGGAGAACACTGAAGCTTTCTTT. This translates into CASSIQENTEAFF.

This chain links TRBV3-1 (or the pseudogene TRBV3-2) with TRBJ1-1, with a tentative D call TRBD1 (6 bases). V was cut by 4 bases and J by 3 bases, with 15 bases left in between. The CDR3 is 15 amino acids. Germline CDR1 reads LGHDT; CDR2 reads YNNKEL (reference sequence). The CDR3 sequence is CASSRGTWRDTEAFF. The CDR3 bases are TGTGCCAGCAGCCGGGGGACATGGAGAGACACTGAAGCTTTCTTT.

The V gene is TRBV10-2, the J gene TRBJ2-5; D is undetermined. CDR1 and CDR2 (germline): WSHSY, SAAADI. Trimming shortened V by 2 bases and J by 2 bases, and 6 bases separated the two germline ends. The CDR3 runs 13 residues. The CDR3 DNA follows: TGCGCCAGCAGTGAGCATCAGCAAGAGACCCAGTACTTC. Translated: CASSEHQQETQYF.

V usage is TRBV24-1 and J usage is TRBJ2-3; 12 bases line up with TRBD2. There are 16 residues in the CDR3. The V segment lost 2 bases and the J segment 5 bases; nucleotides outside the gene matches: 4. CDR1 KGHDR and CDR2 SFDVKD come from the germline V gene. DNA of the CDR3: TGTGCCACCAGTGATTCTCCTAGCGGGGGGGAAGATACGCAGTATTTT. As protein: CATSDSPSGGEDTQYF.

The genes are TRBV19 and TRBJ2-7, with 7 bases matching TRBD1. Germline lookup yields CDR1 LNHDA and CDR2 SQIVND (reference sequence). Trimming removed 8 bases from V and 5 bases from J; junction bases left unmatched: 3. CDR3 size: 11 residues. CDR3 in amino acids: CASLGGHEQYF. The CDR3 DNA is TGTGCCAGTTTAGGGGGCCACGAGCAGTACTTC. The full variable domain, rest sourced from reference TRBV19 and TRBJ2-7, is DGGITQSPKYLFRKEGQNVTLSCEQNLNHDAMYWYRQDPGQGLRLIYYSQIVNDFQKGDIAEGYSVSREKKESFPLTVTSAQKNPTAFYLCASLGGHEQYFGPGTRLTVT.

The V gene is TRBV12-3 or TRBV12-4, the J gene TRBJ1-5; D is uncertain. There are 13 residues in the CDR3. V lost 6 bases, J lost 5 bases, and 11 bases lay in between. As DNA, the CDR3 is TGTGCCAGCAGCTGGAGGGCCGATCAGCCCCAGCATTTT. Translated, it gives CASSWRADQPQHF.

The V gene is TRBV19, the J gene TRBJ1-6, with 8 nucleotides matching TRBD1. The germline V gene encodes CDR1 LNHDA and CDR2 SQIVND (reference sequence). CDR3 length: 14 residues. Germline trimming cut 6 bases from V and 8 bases from J; bases unmatched to any gene: 6. The CDR3 region has the DNA TGTGCCAGTAGCCTAGACAGGGGATATTCACCCCTCCACTTT. Translated, it gives CASSLDRGYSPLHF. Full variable domain (outside the CDR3, taken from reference TRBV19 and TRBJ1-6): DGGITQSPKYLFRKEGQNVTLSCEQNLNHDAMYWYRQDPGQGLRLIYYSQIVNDFQKGDIAEGYSVSREKKESFPLTVTSAQKNPTAFYLCASSLDRGYSPLHFGNGTRLTVT.

The rearrangement joins TRBV5-1 to TRBJ1-2, with 8 bases that match TRBD1. CDR3 length equals 14 residues. The germline CDR1 and CDR2 sequences are SGHRS and YFSETQ. V shed 6 bases and J 4 bases; nucleotides not matched to a gene: 8. The CDR3 bases are TGCGCCAGCAAAGAACAGGGGGAGGTCTATGGCTACACCTTC. This encodes CASKEQGEVYGYTF.

This clone was detected once. The genes are TRBV3-1 (or the pseudogene TRBV3-2) and TRBJ2-7, with D maybe TRBD2 (6 bases). Germline values: CDR1 LGHDT, CDR2 YNNKEL (reference sequence). There are 13 residues in the CDR3. V shed 4 bases and J shed 3 bases, with 10 bases lying between them. CDR3 DNA: TGTGCCAGCAGCCCCCGGGGGTACTACGAGCAGTACTTC. It yields the protein CASSPRGYYEQYF.

This rearrangement joins TRBV27 to TRBJ2-3, with TRBD2 matching over 7 bases. Trimming cost V 1 base and J 2 bases; bases outside gene matches: 6. CDR1 is MNHEY, CDR2 SMNVEV, per germline (reference sequence). The CDR3 has 16 residues. The CDR3 here is CASSLFPAGPTDTQYF. The CDR3 DNA reads as TGTGCCAGCAGTTTATTTCCAGCGGGGCCCACAGATACGCAGTATTTT.

The chain combines TRBV9 with TRBJ2-4, with 7 positions matching TRBD2. Trimming at V came to 0 bases and at J to 8 bases, leaving 8 bases not matched to a gene. The germline V gene has CDR1 SGDLS and CDR2 YYNGEE. This CDR3 comprises 15 residues. The DNA of the CDR3 is TGTGCCAGCAGCGTAGGAAGTCGGGGGGAGGACATTCAGTACTTC. Amino acid sequence: CASSVGSRGEDIQYF.

The CDR3 nucleotides read TGTGCCAGCAGCTTGGTTTTCGGTTTGGTGGACACTGAAGCTTTCTTT. Encoded protein: CASSLVFGLVDTEAFF. The rearrangement uses TRBV5-5 and TRBJ1-1; D is unclear. The V gene's germline CDR1 is SGHKS and CDR2 YYEKEE (reference sequence). The ends were cut back, 0 bases at V and 3 bases at J, with 15 bases in the middle. This CDR3 is 16 amino acids long.

This chain joins TRBV25-1 and TRBJ2-3, with 11 nucleotides matching TRBD2. Germline CDR1 is MGHDK and CDR2 is SYGVNS. The CDR3 totals 17 residues. Trimming cost V 1 base and J 1 base; bases outside gene matches: 4. Written as DNA, the CDR3 is TGTGCCAGCAGTGAATCTCGACTAGCGGGACGCACAGATACGCAGTATTTT. Its protein is CASSESRLAGRTDTQYF.

V usage is TRBV5-6 and J usage is TRBJ1-4; a weak D match, TRBD1 (6 bases). V lost 5 bases and J 8 bases, leaving 13 bases between the germline ends. The CDR3 is 13 residues long. The germline CDR1 and CDR2 sequences are SGHDT and YYEEEE. In DNA, the CDR3 is TGTGCCAGCAGATCCGGGCAGGGGGAAAAACTGTTTTTT. Translating it yields CASRSGQGEKLFF.

The chain is built from TRBV6-5 and TRBJ2-2, with 11 bases lining up with TRBD1. Losses at the gene ends were 6 bases for V and 6 bases for J; bases not matched to a gene: 6. From germline, CDR1 is MNHEY and CDR2 SVGAGI. The CDR3 has 15 amino acids. The CDR3 loop is CASREDRGLSGELFF. Written as DNA, the CDR3 is TGTGCCAGCAGAGAGGACAGGGGGCTATCCGGGGAGCTGTTTTTT.

This clone appeared once. As DNA, the CDR3 is TGTGCCAGCAGCGACCTACGCAGGGTGAACACTGAAGCTTTCTTT. This encodes CASSDLRRVNTEAFF. The chain has TRBV14 and TRBJ1-1; TRBD1 is a possible D gene (5 bases). The CDR3 runs to 15 residues. V was shortened by 5 bases and J by 0 bases, with 13 bases between the two germline ends. Per the germline V gene, CDR1 is SGHDN and CDR2 is FVKESK.

The V call is TRBV25-1, the J call TRBJ2-7; D not certain. Germline V gene sequence: CDR1 MGHDK, CDR2 SYGVNS. The CDR3 totals 11 residues. V gave up 3 bases and J gave up 6 bases, with 6 bases separating them. The CDR3 sequence is CASSDWAEQYF. CDR3 in DNA: TGTGCCAGCAGTGACTGGGCCGAGCAGTACTTC.

The J gene is TRBJ2-5, the V gene TRBV7-2; TRBD2 matches 9 bases. Germline loops: CDR1 SGHTA, CDR2 FQGNSA. V shed 1 base, J shed 7 bases, and the junction held 10 bases outside the gene matches. The CDR3 sequence is 16 residues long. CDR3 region: CASSLVGLAGVGTQYF. CDR3 DNA: TGTGCCAGCAGCTTAGTAGGGTTAGCGGGGGTTGGGACCCAGTACTTC.